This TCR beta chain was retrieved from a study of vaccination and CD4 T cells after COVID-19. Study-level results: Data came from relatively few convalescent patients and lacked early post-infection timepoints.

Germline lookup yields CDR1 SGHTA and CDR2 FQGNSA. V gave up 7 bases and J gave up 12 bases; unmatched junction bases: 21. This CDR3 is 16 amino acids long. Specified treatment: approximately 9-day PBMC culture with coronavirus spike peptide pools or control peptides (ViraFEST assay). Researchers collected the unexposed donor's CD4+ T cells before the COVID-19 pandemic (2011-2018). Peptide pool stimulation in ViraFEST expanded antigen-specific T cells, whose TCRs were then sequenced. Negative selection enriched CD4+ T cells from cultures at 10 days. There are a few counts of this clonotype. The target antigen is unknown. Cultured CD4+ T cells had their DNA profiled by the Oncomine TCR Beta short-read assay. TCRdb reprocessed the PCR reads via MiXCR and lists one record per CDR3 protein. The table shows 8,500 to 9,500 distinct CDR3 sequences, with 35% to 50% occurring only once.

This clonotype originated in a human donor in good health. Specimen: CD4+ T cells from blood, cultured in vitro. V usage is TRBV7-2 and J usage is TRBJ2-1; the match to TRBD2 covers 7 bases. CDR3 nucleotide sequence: TGTGCCAGCACCCCAGGGAACGCGGGACCCCTAGCGGTGCAGTTCTTC. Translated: CASTPGNAGPLAVQFF.